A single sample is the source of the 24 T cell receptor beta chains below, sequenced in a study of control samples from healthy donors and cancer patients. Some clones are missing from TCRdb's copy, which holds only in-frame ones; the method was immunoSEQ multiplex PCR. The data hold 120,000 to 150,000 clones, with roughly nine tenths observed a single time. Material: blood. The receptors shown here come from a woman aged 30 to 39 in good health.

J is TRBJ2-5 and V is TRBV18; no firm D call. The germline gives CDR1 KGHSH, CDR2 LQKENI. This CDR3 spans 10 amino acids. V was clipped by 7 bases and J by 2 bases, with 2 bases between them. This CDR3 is CASLQETQYF. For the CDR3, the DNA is TGTGCCAGCTTACAAGAGACCCAGTACTTC.

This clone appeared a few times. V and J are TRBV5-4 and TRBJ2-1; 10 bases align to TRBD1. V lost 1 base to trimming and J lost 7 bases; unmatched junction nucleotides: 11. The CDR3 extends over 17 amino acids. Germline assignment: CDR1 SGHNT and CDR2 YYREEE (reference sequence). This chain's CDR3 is CASSLISRDRGRNEQFF. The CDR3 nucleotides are TGTGCCAGCAGCTTGATCTCCCGGGACAGGGGACGAAATGAGCAGTTCTTC.

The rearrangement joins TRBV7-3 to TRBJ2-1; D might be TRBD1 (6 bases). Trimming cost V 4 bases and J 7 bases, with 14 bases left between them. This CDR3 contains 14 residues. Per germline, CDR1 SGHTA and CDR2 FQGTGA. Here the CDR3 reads CASSSDGQMNEQFF. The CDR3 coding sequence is TGTGCCAGCAGCTCCGACGGACAGATGAATGAGCAGTTCTTC.

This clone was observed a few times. CDR3 in amino acids: CASSFEPGQGWNEQYF. The CDR3 DNA is TGCGCCAGCAGCTTTGAACCGGGACAGGGCTGGAACGAGCAGTACTTC. This chain links TRBV5-1 with TRBJ2-7; TRBD1 matches at 9 bases. The CDR3 sequence is 16 residues long. Trimming cost V 2 bases and J 5 bases; bases outside gene matches: 11. In germline, CDR1 is SGHRS, CDR2 YFSETQ.

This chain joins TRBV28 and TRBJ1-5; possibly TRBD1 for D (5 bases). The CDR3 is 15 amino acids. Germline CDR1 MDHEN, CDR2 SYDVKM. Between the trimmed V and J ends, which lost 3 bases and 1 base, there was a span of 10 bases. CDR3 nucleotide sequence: TGTGCCAGCAGTTTTCCAGGGTTAAGCAATCAGCCCCAGCATTTT. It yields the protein CASSFPGLSNQPQHF.

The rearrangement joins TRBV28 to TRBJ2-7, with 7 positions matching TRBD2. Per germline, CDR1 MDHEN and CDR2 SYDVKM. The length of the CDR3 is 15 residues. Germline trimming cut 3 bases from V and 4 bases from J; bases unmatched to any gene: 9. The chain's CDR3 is CASSFGYTSEYEQYF. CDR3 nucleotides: TGTGCCAGCAGTTTTGGGTATACTAGCGAATACGAGCAGTACTTC.

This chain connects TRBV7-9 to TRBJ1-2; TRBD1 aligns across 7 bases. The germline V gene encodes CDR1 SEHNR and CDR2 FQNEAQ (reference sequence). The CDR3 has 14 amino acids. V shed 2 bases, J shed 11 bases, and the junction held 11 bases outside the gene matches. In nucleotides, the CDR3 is TGTGCCAGCAGCTTATTCCGGGACAGTGCCCTTTACACCTTC. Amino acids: CASSLFRDSALYTF.

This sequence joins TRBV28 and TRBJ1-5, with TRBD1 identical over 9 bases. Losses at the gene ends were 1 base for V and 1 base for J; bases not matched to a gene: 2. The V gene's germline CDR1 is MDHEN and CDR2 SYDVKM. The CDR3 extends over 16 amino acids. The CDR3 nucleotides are TGTGCCAGCAGTTTATTGGACAGGGGAAGCAATCAGCCCCAGCATTTT. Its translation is CASSLLDRGSNQPQHF. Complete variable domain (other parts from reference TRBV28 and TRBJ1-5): DVKVTQSSRYLVKRTGEKVFLECVQDMDHENMFWYRQDPGLGLRLIYFSYDVKMKEKGDIPEGYSVSREKKERFSLILESASTNQTSMYLCASSLLDRGSNQPQHFGDGTRLSIL.

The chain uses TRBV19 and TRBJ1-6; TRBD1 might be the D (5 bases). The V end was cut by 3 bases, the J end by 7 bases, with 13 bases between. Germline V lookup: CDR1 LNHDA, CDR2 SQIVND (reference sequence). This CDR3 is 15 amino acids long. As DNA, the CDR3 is TGTGCCAGTAGTATTACCCAGGGCTGGAATTCACCCCTCCACTTT. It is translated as CASSITQGWNSPLHF.

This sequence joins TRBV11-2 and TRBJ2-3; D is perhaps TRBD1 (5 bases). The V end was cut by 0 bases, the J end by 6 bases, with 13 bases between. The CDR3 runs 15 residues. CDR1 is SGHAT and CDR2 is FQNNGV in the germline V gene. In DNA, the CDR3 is TGTGCCAGCAGCTTAGAGTTGGCAGGGCCCGATACGCAGTATTTT. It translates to CASSLELAGPDTQYF.

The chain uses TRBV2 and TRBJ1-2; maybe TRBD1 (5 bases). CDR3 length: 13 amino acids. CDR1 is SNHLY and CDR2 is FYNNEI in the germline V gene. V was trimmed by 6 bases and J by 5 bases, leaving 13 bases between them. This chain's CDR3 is CASRGTGEYGYTF. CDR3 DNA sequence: TGTGCCAGCAGAGGGACTGGGGAATATGGCTACACCTTC.

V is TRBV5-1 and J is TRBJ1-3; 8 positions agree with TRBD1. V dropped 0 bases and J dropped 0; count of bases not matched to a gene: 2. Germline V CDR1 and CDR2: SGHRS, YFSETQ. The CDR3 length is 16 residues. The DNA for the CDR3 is TGCGCCAGCAGCTTGGCCACAGGGGGCTCTGGAAACACCATATATTTT. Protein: CASSLATGGSGNTIYF.

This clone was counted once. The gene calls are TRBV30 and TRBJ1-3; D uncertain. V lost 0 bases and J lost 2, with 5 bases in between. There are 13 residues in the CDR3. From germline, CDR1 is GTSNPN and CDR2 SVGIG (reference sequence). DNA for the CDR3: TGTGCCTGGAGTGTAACGGCTGGAAACACCATATATTTT. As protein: CAWSVTAGNTIYF. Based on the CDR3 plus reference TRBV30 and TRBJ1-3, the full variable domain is SQTIHQWPATLVQPVGSPLSLECTVEGTSNPNLYWYRQAAGRGLQLLFYSVGIGQISSEVPQNLSASRPQDRQFILSSKKLLLSDSGFYLCAWSVTAGNTIYFGEGSWLTVV.

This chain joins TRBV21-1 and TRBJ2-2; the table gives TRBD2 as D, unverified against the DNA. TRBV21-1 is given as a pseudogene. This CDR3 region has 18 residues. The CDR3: CASSKALYGKRGTGELFF. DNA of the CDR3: TGTGCCAGCAGCAAAGCGCTTTACGGGAAGCGAGGCACCGGGGAGCTGTTTTTT.

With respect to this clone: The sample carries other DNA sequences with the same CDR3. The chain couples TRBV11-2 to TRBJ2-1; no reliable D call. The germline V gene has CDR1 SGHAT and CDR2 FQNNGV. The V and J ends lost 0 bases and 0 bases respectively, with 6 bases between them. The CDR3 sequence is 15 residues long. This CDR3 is CASSLDPGSYNEQFF. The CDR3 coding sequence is TGTGCCAGCAGCTTAGATCCTGGCTCCTACAATGAGCAGTTCTTC.

The CDR3 sequence is CASSLGGQGLHEQYF. CDR3 DNA sequence: TGCGCCAGCAGCCTTGGGGGACAGGGTCTCCACGAGCAGTACTTC. The gene calls are TRBV5-1 and TRBJ2-7; 9 bases are shared with TRBD1. Germline V gives CDR1 SGHRS, CDR2 YFSETQ. The junction had 10 bases not matched to a gene; V was cut back by 4 bases and J by 5 bases. The CDR3 has 15 residues.

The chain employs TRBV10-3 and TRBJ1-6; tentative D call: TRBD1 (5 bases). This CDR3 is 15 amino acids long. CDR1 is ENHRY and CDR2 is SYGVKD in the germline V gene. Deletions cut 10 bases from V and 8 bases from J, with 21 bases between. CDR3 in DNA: TGTGCCACAGGGCCGGTCGGGGCAGCGGATTCACCCCTCCACTTT. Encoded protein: CATGPVGAADSPLHF.

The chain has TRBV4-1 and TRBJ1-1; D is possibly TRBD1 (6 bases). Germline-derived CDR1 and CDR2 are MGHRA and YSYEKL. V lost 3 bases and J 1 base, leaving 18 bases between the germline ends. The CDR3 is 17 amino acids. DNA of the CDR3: TGCGCCAGCAGCCATATTTATCTCCGGACAGAGAACACTGAAGCTTTCTTT. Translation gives CASSHIYLRTENTEAFF.

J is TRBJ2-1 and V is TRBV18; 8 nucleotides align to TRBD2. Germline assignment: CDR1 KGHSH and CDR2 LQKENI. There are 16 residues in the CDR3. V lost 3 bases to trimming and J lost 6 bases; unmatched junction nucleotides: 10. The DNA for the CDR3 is TGTGCCAGCTCACCTTTTACGGGAGGGCCGGTCAATGAGCAGTTCTTC. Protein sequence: CASSPFTGGPVNEQFF.

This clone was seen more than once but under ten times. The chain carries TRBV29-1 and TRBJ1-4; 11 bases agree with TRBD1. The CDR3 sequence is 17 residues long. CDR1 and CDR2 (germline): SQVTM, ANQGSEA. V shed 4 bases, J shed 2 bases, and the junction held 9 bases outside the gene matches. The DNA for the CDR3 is TGCAGCGTTGGGTTGTGGGACAGGGGGGCGACTAATGAAAAACTGTTTTTT. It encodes CSVGLWDRGATNEKLFF. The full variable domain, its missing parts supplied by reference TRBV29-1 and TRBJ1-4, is SAVISQKPSRDICQRGTSLTIQCQVDSQVTMMFWYRQQPGQSLTLIATANQGSEATYESGFVIDKFPISRPNLTFSTLTVSNMSPEDSSIYLCSVGLWDRGATNEKLFFGSGTQLSVL.

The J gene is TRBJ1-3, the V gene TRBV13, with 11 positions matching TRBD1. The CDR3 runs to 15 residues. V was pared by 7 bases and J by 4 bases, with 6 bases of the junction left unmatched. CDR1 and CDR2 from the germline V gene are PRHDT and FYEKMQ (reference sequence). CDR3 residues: CASKNRDRGGNTIYF. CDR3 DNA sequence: TGTGCCAGCAAGAACCGGGACAGGGGGGGAAACACCATATATTTT.

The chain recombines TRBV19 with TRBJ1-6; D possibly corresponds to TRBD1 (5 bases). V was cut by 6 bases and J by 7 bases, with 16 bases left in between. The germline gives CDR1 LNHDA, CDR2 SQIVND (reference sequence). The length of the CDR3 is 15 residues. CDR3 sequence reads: CASRWTYRGNSPLHF. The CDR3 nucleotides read TGTGCCAGTAGGTGGACATATAGGGGCAATTCACCCCTCCACTTT.

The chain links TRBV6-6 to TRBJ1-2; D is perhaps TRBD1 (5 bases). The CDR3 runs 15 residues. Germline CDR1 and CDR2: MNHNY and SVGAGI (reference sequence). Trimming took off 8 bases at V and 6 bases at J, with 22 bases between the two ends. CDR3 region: CASSVPNVPGDGYTF. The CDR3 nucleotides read TGTGCCAGCTCAGTGCCCAACGTTCCGGGGGATGGCTACACCTTC.

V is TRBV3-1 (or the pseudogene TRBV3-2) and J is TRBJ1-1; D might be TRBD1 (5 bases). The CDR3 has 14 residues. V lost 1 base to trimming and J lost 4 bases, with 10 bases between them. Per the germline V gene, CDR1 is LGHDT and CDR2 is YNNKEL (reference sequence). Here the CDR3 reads CASSQGRGVTEAFF. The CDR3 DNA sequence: TGTGCCAGCAGCCAAGGACGGGGGGTCACTGAAGCTTTCTTT.